This is a list of T cell receptor beta chains from one sample in a study of blood T cell repertoires in COVID-19. Profiled with immunoSEQ multiplex PCR; TCRdb holds only in-frame clones, not every one. This table holds about 240,000 clones, about 90% found once. The sequenced sample was PBMCs or T cells enriched from blood (not recorded which). Receptors were obtained from a woman in her thirties or forties with acute COVID-19. Each CDR3 is given with its conserved first and last residue. Each record gives: clone size, D gene, J gene, V gene, CDR3 DNA, CDR3 protein. The D gene is left open where the match is weak. Not every row has a clone size; where given, it reads once, few, many or a size class.

NA | NA | TRBJ2-1 | TRBV20-1 | TGCAGTGCTAGACGTGTATCTGAGCAGTTCTTC | CSARRVSEQFF
NA | NA | TRBJ2-1 | TRBV3-1/TRBV3-2 | TGTGCCAGCAGCCAATCAGCGGCCTCCTACAATGAGCAGTTCTTC | CASSQSAASYNEQFF
NA | NA | TRBJ2-7 | TRBV6-5 | TGTGCCAGCACCAGAGCACAGGTTTACGAGCAGTACTTC | CASTRAQVYEQYF
few | TRBD2 | TRBJ2-3 | TRBV3-1/TRBV3-2 | TGTGCCAGCAGCCGGACTAGCGGGGGAGGTAAGGGAGATACGCAGTATTTT | CASSRTSGGGKGDTQYF
NA | TRBD2 | TRBJ2-3 | TRBV5-1 | TGCGCCAGCAGCTGGACGGTAGCGGGAGGAGTGGATACGCAGTATTTT | CASSWTVAGGVDTQYF
NA | NA | TRBJ2-1 | TRBV2 | TGTGCCAGCAGTCCGAGCAGGCATGAGCAGTTCTTC | CASSPSRHEQFF
NA | NA | TRBJ1-3 | TRBV19 | TGTGCCAGTAGTAAACTCCAGGGTCGGGACACCATATATTTT | CASSKLQGRDTIYF
few | TRBD1 | TRBJ2-7 | TRBV9 | TGTGCCAGCAGCGTAGGACAGGGGGACGAGCAGTACTTC | CASSVGQGDEQYF
NA | NA | TRBJ2-7 | TRBV5-6 | TGTGCCAGCAGCTTTTCTTTAGCCGAACCGATCCTCGAGCAGTACTTC | CASSFSLAEPILEQYF
NA | TRBD2 | TRBJ2-7 | TRBV5-1 | TGCGCCAGCAGCTCAAATGCCGGGACTAGCGTCTACGAGCAGTACTTC | CASSSNAGTSVYEQYF
NA | NA | TRBJ1-3 | TRBV3-1/TRBV3-2 | TGTGCCAGCAGCCCGTTTGGAAACACCATATATTTT | CASSPFGNTIYF
NA | TRBD1 | TRBJ1-6 | TRBV7-3 | TGTGCCAGCAGCTTTCTGACAGGGGAATCACCCCTCCACTTT | CASSFLTGESPLHF
NA | TRBD2 | TRBJ2-1 | TRBV11-2 | TGTGCCAGCAACCTGGGAGGGAATGAGCAGTTCTTC | CASNLGGNEQFF
few | TRBD2 | TRBJ2-3 | TRBV4-2 | TGTGCCAGCAGCCAAGGGGTGCTAGCGGGGGCAGATACGCAGTATTTT | CASSQGVLAGADTQYF
NA | NA | TRBJ1-1 | TRBV5-4 | TGTGCCAGCAACCCGACAGGATTCATGAACACTGAAGCTTTCTTT | CASNPTGFMNTEAFF
NA | TRBD2 | TRBJ2-7 | TRBV7-3 | TGTGCCAGCAGCCCCCTCGGGGGGAGTGATGAGCAGTACTTC | CASSPLGGSDEQYF
NA | TRBD2 | TRBJ2-7 | TRBV5-1 | TGCGCCAGCAGCTTGGAGGTAGCGGGAGACCCTAGCTCCTACGAGCAGTACTTC | CASSLEVAGDPSSYEQYF
once | TRBD2 | TRBJ2-1 | TRBV13 | TGTGCCAGCAGCTCCGGGGGGAATGGTGAGCAGTTCTTC | CASSSGGNGEQFF
NA | NA | TRBJ2-7 | TRBV6-5 | TGTGCCAGCAGTTACAGCGGTCCCTACGAGCAGTACTTC | CASSYSGPYEQYF
NA | NA | TRBJ1-1 | TRBV2 | TGTGCCTCCGCTCGGGAGGTGAACACTGAAGCTTTCTTT | CASAREVNTEAFF
NA | TRBD1 | TRBJ2-5 | TRBV20-1 | TGCAGTGCTAGTGGGGACAGGGTTACCCAAGAGACCCAGTACTTC | CSASGDRVTQETQYF
NA | NA | TRBJ2-5 | TRBV15 | TGTGCCACCAGCAGAGATTACACTGGGGGGCAAGAGACCCAGTACTTC | CATSRDYTGGQETQYF
NA | TRBD1 | TRBJ2-1 | TRBV3-1/TRBV3-2 | TGTGCCAGCAGCACGGACGGGGACAGGATGAGCAATGAGCAGTTCTTC | CASSTDGDRMSNEQFF
NA | NA | TRBJ2-7 | TRBV7-9 | TGTGCCAGCAGCTTAATTAGGGGCGAGCAGTACTTC | CASSLIRGEQYF
few | NA | TRBJ2-7 | TRBV9 | TGTGCCAGCAGCGTAGGACAGGAGAAGGACGAGCAGTACTTC | CASSVGQEKDEQYF
NA | TRBD2 | TRBJ2-2 | TRBV7-9 | TGTGCCAGCAGCTTAGTTGCGGGAGTACGTAACGGGGAGCTGTTTTTT | CASSLVAGVRNGELFF
NA | NA | TRBJ1-2 | TRBV28 | TGTGCCAGCAGCTCGGACAGAGACTATGGCTACACCTTC | CASSSDRDYGYTF
NA | NA | TRBJ2-7 | TRBV6-5 | TGTGCCAGCAGCTCTAGGGAGGGGGGCGACTACGAGCAGTACTTC | CASSSREGGDYEQYF
NA | TRBD1 | TRBJ1-6 | TRBV4-2 | TGTGCCAGCGGGACAGATAAAAATTCACCCCTCCACTTT | CASGTDKNSPLHF
NA | NA | TRBJ1-3 | TRBV19 | TGTGCCAGTAGTGCCCCCCGGGGTACAGGAAACACCATATATTTT | CASSAPRGTGNTIYF
NA | NA | TRBJ1-3 | TRBV10-1 | TGCGCCAGCAGTATGGACAGTATCTCTGGAAACACCATATATTTT | CASSMDSISGNTIYF
once | TRBD2 | TRBJ2-5 | TRBV2 | TGTGCCAGCAGCACCCCGATCCCGTCTAGCGGACAACAAGAGACCCAGTACTTC | CASSTPIPSSGQQETQYF